A selection of T cell receptor beta chains follows, all from one sample in a study of shared clonotypes between healthy human individuals. Sequencing used immunoSEQ multiplex PCR; TCRdb keeps in-frame clones, though not all of them. The table lists roughly 2.5 million clones, approximately 94% of them singletons. Sequenced: naive CD4+ T cells sorted from blood. The origin of the receptors is a man aged 18 to 30 in good health. Both conserved end residues are trimmed from each CDR3. The order of the fields is CDR3 protein, V gene, J gene.

CDR3 protein: ASSLVGQGNKDEQF
V gene: TRBV5-1
J gene: TRBJ2-1

CDR3 protein: SVERDWGYGYT
V gene: TRBV29-1
J gene: TRBJ1-2

CDR3 protein: ASSLSGGYYGYT
V gene: TRBV5-1
J gene: TRBJ1-2

CDR3 protein: ASSPGAVDTGELF
V gene: TRBV18
J gene: TRBJ2-2

CDR3 protein: ASSSTSDPSYEQY
V gene: TRBV7-2
J gene: TRBJ2-7

CDR3 protein: ASSDRASYEQY
V gene: TRBV18
J gene: TRBJ2-7

CDR3 protein: ASSQVGYREQY
V gene: TRBV6-5
J gene: TRBJ2-7

CDR3 protein: ASRAGTGVQETQY
V gene: TRBV28
J gene: TRBJ2-5

CDR3 protein: ASSQRGQTINSPLH
V gene: TRBV27
J gene: TRBJ1-6

CDR3 protein: ARSSGDRSPHQPQH
V gene: TRBV5-3
J gene: TRBJ1-5

CDR3 protein: ASSGTSGLGTYNEQF
V gene: TRBV2
J gene: TRBJ2-1

CDR3 protein: ASSLEGQETQY
V gene: TRBV7-7
J gene: TRBJ2-5

CDR3 protein: ASSYSTSTDTQY
V gene: TRBV6-6
J gene: TRBJ2-3

CDR3 protein: ASTRTGPGANVLT
V gene: TRBV6-5
J gene: TRBJ2-6

CDR3 protein: ASRRQANTEAF
V gene: TRBV6-6
J gene: TRBJ1-1

CDR3 protein: ASSLSVAGEAF
V gene: TRBV7-9
J gene: TRBJ1-1

CDR3 protein: AWSLLVADTQY
V gene: TRBV30
J gene: TRBJ2-3

CDR3 protein: ASSSGGTSANEQF
V gene: TRBV5-1
J gene: TRBJ2-1

CDR3 protein: ASSWTVGGRETQY
V gene: TRBV5-5
J gene: TRBJ2-5

CDR3 protein: ASRAGTGNIQY
V gene: TRBV6-5
J gene: TRBJ2-4

CDR3 protein: ASSEAGGGTTDTQY
V gene: TRBV6-1
J gene: TRBJ2-3

CDR3 protein: ASSLRAGPGTGELF
V gene: TRBV27
J gene: TRBJ2-2

CDR3 protein: ASSLRGWEAF
V gene: TRBV11-2
J gene: TRBJ1-1

CDR3 protein: ASSRGSEKLF
V gene: TRBV6-5
J gene: TRBJ1-4

CDR3 protein: ASSTGSPAGYT
V gene: TRBV6-1
J gene: TRBJ1-2

CDR3 protein: ASSSGRSNQPQH
V gene: TRBV6-5
J gene: TRBJ1-5

CDR3 protein: AISESPGAAGELF
V gene: TRBV10-3
J gene: TRBJ2-2

CDR3 protein: ATSRDRSGILNQQY
V gene: TRBV15
J gene: TRBJ2-7

CDR3 protein: ASSSGGPYEQY
V gene: TRBV7-2
J gene: TRBJ2-7

CDR3 protein: SVVTGPTEAF
V gene: TRBV29-1
J gene: TRBJ1-1

CDR3 protein: AIRGTANTEAF
V gene: TRBV10-3
J gene: TRBJ1-1

CDR3 protein: ASSQPGQGAFQPQH
V gene: TRBV23-1
J gene: TRBJ1-5

CDR3 protein: ASSVGSAGELF
V gene: TRBV9
J gene: TRBJ2-2

CDR3 protein: ASSPLLAGGLRNEQF
V gene: TRBV28
J gene: TRBJ2-1

CDR3 protein: ASSVEIAGSAQY
V gene: TRBV9
J gene: TRBJ2-5

CDR3 protein: ASSRRTGVDYEQY
V gene: TRBV7-2
J gene: TRBJ2-7

CDR3 protein: ASSILSGTGPEQF
V gene: TRBV19
J gene: TRBJ2-1

CDR3 protein: ASSIGNSLNSPLH
V gene: TRBV19
J gene: TRBJ1-6

CDR3 protein: ASKQQGFGNTIY
V gene: TRBV7-2
J gene: TRBJ1-3

CDR3 protein: ASSLLLAGGPDTQY
V gene: TRBV5-1
J gene: TRBJ2-3

CDR3 protein: ASSQSPGLVWEDTQY
V gene: TRBV23-1
J gene: TRBJ2-3

CDR3 protein: ASSPRTGWTRETQY
V gene: TRBV11-2
J gene: TRBJ2-5

CDR3 protein: ASSKGQVALDEQY
V gene: TRBV2
J gene: TRBJ2-7

CDR3 protein: ASSLSSLTDDSNQPQH
V gene: TRBV9
J gene: TRBJ1-5

CDR3 protein: ASSRPSGYMNTEAF
V gene: TRBV19
J gene: TRBJ1-1

CDR3 protein: ASSLREGTYYEQY
V gene: TRBV5-5
J gene: TRBJ2-7

CDR3 protein: ASSVGGTEYEQY
V gene: TRBV9
J gene: .

CDR3 protein: ASSRDRGNTEAF
V gene: TRBV6-1
J gene: TRBJ1-1